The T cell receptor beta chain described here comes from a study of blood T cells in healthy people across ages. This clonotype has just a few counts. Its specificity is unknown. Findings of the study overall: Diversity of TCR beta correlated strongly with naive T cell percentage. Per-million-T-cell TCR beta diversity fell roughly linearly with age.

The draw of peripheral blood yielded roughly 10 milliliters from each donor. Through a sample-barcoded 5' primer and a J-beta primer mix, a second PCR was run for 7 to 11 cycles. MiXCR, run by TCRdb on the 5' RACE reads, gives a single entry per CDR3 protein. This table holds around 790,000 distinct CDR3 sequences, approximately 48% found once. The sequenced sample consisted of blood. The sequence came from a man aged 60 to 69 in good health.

The CDR3 here is CASSQADRAFNEKLFF. CDR3 DNA sequence: TGCGCCAGCAGCCAAGCGGACAGGGCATTTAATGAAAAACTGTTTTTT. The chain employs TRBV4-3 and TRBJ1-4; TRBD1 matches at 8 bases. Trimming took 1 base from V and 4 from J; bases not matched to a gene: 5. This CDR3 is 16 amino acids long. In germline, CDR1 is LGHNA, CDR2 YSLEER.